These 18 T cell receptor beta chains came from one sample sequenced in a study of blood T cell repertoires in COVID-19. This table comes from immunoSEQ multiplex PCR, and its TCRdb copy is limited to in-frame clones, with some not included. The sample lists under 300,000 clones, 70% to 85% occurring once. The sequenced sample was peripheral blood. These receptors were obtained from a woman aged 40 to 49 with active or convalescent COVID-19.

This clone was observed a single time. V is TRBV2 and J is TRBJ2-3, with 9 bases that match TRBD1. The CDR3 covers 15 residues. V was pared by 5 bases and J by 4 bases, with 7 bases of the junction left unmatched. Per germline, CDR1 SNHLY and CDR2 FYNNEI. CDR3 amino acids: CASSIPGTGSDTQYF. CDR3 in DNA: TGTGCCAGCAGTATTCCCGGGACAGGGTCAGATACGCAGTATTTT.

The sample holds a few counts of this clone. The V and J genes are TRBV10-1 and TRBJ2-3; 13 nucleotides align to TRBD2. The CDR3 is made up of 18 amino acids. Trimming at V came to 6 bases and at J to 2 bases, leaving 11 bases not matched to a gene. From germline, CDR1 is WNHNN and CDR2 SYGVQD (reference sequence). CDR3 nucleotide sequence: TGCGCCAGCAGCTTATTCCCGACTAGCGGGGGGAACACAGATACGCAGTATTTT. Amino acids: CASSLFPTSGGNTDTQYF.

Note on this clone: In the same sample, other DNA sequences code for this CDR3. The rearrangement joins TRBV9 to TRBJ1-1; D is ambiguous. Germline assignment: CDR1 SGDLS and CDR2 YYNGEE. V lost 0 bases and J lost 0, with 9 bases in between. The CDR3 sequence is 15 residues long. CDR3 amino acids: CASSVETALNTEAFF. The CDR3 DNA sequence: TGTGCCAGCAGCGTAGAAACAGCACTGAACACTGAAGCTTTCTTT.

The chain joins TRBV14 to TRBJ1-3; the match to TRBD1 covers 8 bases. The CDR3 sequence is 13 residues long. Per germline, CDR1 SGHDN and CDR2 FVKESK. DNA for the CDR3: TGTGCGTCGGCAGGGACAGGCGGAAACACCATATATTTT. Residues: CASAGTGGNTIYF. The variable domain in full, completed from reference TRBV14 and TRBJ1-3, reads EAGVTQFPSHSVIEKGQTVTLRCDPISGHDNLYWYRRVMGKEIKFLLHFVKESKQDESGMPNNRFLAERTGGTYSTLKVQPAELEDSGVYFCASAGTGGNTIYFGEGSWLTVV.

The V call is TRBV28, the J call TRBJ1-2; 7 bases match TRBD1. Germline V gene lookup returns CDR1 MDHEN and CDR2 SYDVKM. The length of the CDR3 is 13 residues. The J segment lost 6 bases and the V segment lost 3 bases, leaving 4 bases of the junction unmatched. CDR3 DNA: TGTGCCAGCAGTTTCCCTGACAGGGATGGCTACACCTTC. Protein product: CASSFPDRDGYTF.

J is TRBJ1-6 and V is TRBV5-1; D uncertain. The CDR3 is made up of 14 amino acids. The V and J ends lost 0 bases and 7 bases respectively, with 8 bases between them. Germline V CDR1 and CDR2: SGHRS, YFSETQ. CDR3 region: CASSLGGANSPLHF. Here the CDR3 DNA reads TGCGCCAGCAGCTTGGGAGGAGCCAATTCACCCCTCCACTTT.

V is TRBV28 and J is TRBJ1-1; 7 bases agree with TRBD1. The CDR3 is 17 amino acids. Germline trimming cut 9 bases from V and 5 bases from J; bases unmatched to any gene: 21. Germline CDR1 and CDR2: MDHEN and SYDVKM. The chain's CDR3 is CASSGAQGTFPGTEAFF. The CDR3 nucleotides read TGTGCCAGTTCAGGGGCACAGGGGACCTTTCCGGGGACTGAAGCTTTCTTT.

The V and J genes are TRBV30 and TRBJ2-7, with D tentatively TRBD1 (5 bases). CDR1 is GTSNPN, CDR2 SVGIG, per germline (reference sequence). The CDR3 runs to 15 residues. The V end was cut by 1 base, the J end by 6 bases, with 19 bases between. CDR3 sequence: CAWSGSSGFQGEQYF. The CDR3 nucleotides are TGTGCCTGGAGTGGATCCTCAGGGTTTCAGGGCGAGCAGTACTTC.

The V gene is TRBV28, the J gene TRBJ1-5, with TRBD1 identical over 8 bases. CDR1 is MDHEN and CDR2 is SYDVKM in the germline V gene. V shed 4 bases and J 6 bases; nucleotides not matched to a gene: 8. This CDR3 region has 15 residues. Here the CDR3 DNA reads TGTGCCAGCAGTTCCTCCGACAGGGGAAGTCAGCCCCAGCATTTT. Its protein is CASSSSDRGSQPQHF.

The genes are TRBV11-3 and TRBJ2-3; 8 nucleotides match TRBD1. Germline values: CDR1 SGHNT, CDR2 YENEEA. J gave up 1 base and V 5 bases, and 2 bases lay outside the gene matches. This CDR3 comprises 14 residues. The CDR3 loop is CASSPGQGTDTQYF. DNA for the CDR3: TGTGCCAGCAGCCCGGGACAGGGCACAGATACGCAGTATTTT.

This clone showed up just a few times. V is TRBV12-3 or TRBV12-4 and J is TRBJ1-2; TRBD1 matches at 7 bases. Losses at the gene ends were 7 bases for V and 4 bases for J; bases not matched to a gene: 6. CDR3 length: 13 amino acids. Written as DNA, the CDR3 is TGTGCCAGCACCAGTACAGGGGCCTATGGCTACACCTTC. Encoded protein: CASTSTGAYGYTF.

This clone was seen a single time. The rearrangement joins TRBV5-1 to TRBJ1-2; tentative D call: TRBD1 (6 bases). Germline CDR1 and CDR2: SGHRS and YFSETQ. V dropped 4 bases and J dropped 7 bases, with 14 bases sitting between them. The CDR3 is 13 amino acids. CDR3 protein: CASSPTGFSGYTF. The CDR3 DNA reads as TGCGCCAGCAGCCCTACAGGGTTCTCTGGCTACACCTTC.

This rearrangement joins TRBV25-1 to TRBJ1-6; TRBD1 aligns across 7 bases. V dropped 4 bases and J dropped 7; count of bases not matched to a gene: 4. This CDR3 is built from 14 residues. CDR1 and CDR2 from the germline V gene are MGHDK and SYGVNS. The CDR3 nucleotides read TGTGCCAGCAGTGCCGGACAGGAGAATTCACCCCTCCACTTT. Residues: CASSAGQENSPLHF.

This clone has only one observation. J is TRBJ1-4 and V is TRBV7-9; D gene unclear. CDR3 length: 14 residues. Germline V CDR1 and CDR2: SEHNR, FQNEAQ (reference sequence). V was pared by 5 bases and J by 7 bases, with 14 bases between. CDR3 DNA: TGTGCCAGCAGCAAAGGAGGGAACAGTGAAAAACTGTTTTTT. It codes for CASSKGGNSEKLFF.

The CDR3 nucleotides are TGTGCCAGCAGTTCCAACCACAGGGGAGGTACTGAAGCTTTCTTT. It specifies CASSSNHRGGTEAFF. The rearrangement uses TRBV28 and TRBJ1-1; 7 bases fit TRBD1. The ends lost 4 bases at V and 5 bases at J; junction bases unmatched: 10. CDR3 size: 15 residues. Germline assignment: CDR1 MDHEN and CDR2 SYDVKM.

V and J are TRBV18 and TRBJ1-2, with D perhaps TRBD1 (6 bases). Germline CDR1 reads KGHSH; CDR2 reads LQKENI. The CDR3 runs to 17 residues. The V gene lost 3 bases and the J gene lost 1 base, with 18 bases spanning the gap. Here the CDR3 reads CASSPRYREGDNYGYTF. As DNA, the CDR3 is TGTGCCAGCTCACCCCGATACAGGGAGGGGGATAACTATGGCTACACCTTC.

This chain joins TRBV2 and TRBJ2-2; TRBD2 is a possible D gene (6 bases). The CDR3 is 14 amino acids. CDR1 and CDR2 from the germline V gene are SNHLY and FYNNEI. Trimming stripped 3 bases from V and 5 bases from J, with 10 bases between. CDR3 coding DNA: TGTGCCAGCAGTGATCGTCGGGGGACCGGGGAGCTGTTTTTT. Translated: CASSDRRGTGELFF.

The genes are TRBV7-6 and TRBJ2-1; D is uncertain. From germline, CDR1 is SGHVS and CDR2 FNYEAQ. Trimming pared 5 bases from V and 7 bases from J, leaving 12 bases between. The length of the CDR3 is 13 residues. CDR3 sequence: CASSPRMGNEQFF. CDR3 nucleotide sequence: TGTGCCAGCAGCCCTAGGATGGGTAATGAGCAGTTCTTC.